A selection of T cell receptor beta chains follows, all from one sample in a study of cytomegalovirus exposure and HLA in healthy donors. Method: immunoSEQ multiplex PCR; TCRdb's copy keeps in-frame clones and lacks some. The sample contains 110,000 to 150,000 clones, just under 85% of which appear only once. Sample: PBMCs. These TCRs come from a woman in her fifties or sixties in good health and CMV-seropositive. CDR3s include the opening cysteine and the closing phenylalanine or tryptophan. The order of the fields is D gene, J gene, clone size, V gene, CDR3 DNA, CDR3 protein. The D gene is left open where the match is weak. Size values are once, few and many counts, or a class for expanded clones, and some rows have none.

>TRBD2|TRBJ2-3|.|TRBV5-4
TGTGCCAGCAGTCAGACTAGCGGTAGCACAGATACGCAGTATTTT
CASSQTSGSTDTQYF
>TRBD2|TRBJ2-1|.|TRBV7-6
TGTGCCAGCAGCTTAGCGCCTAGCGGGAGGGCCTTTGAGCAGTTCTTC
CASSLAPSGRAFEQFF
>TRBD2|TRBJ2-1|.|TRBV7-3
TGTGCCAGCAGCCTAGGGACTAGCTGGTTAAATGAGCAGTTCTTC
CASSLGTSWLNEQFF
>TRBD1|TRBJ2-1|.|TRBV7-8
TGTGCCAGCAGCCCTCGGACAGGCCCCGAGCAGTTCTTC
CASSPRTGPEQFF
>.|TRBJ2-6|.|TRBV6-5
TGTGCCAGCAGATTTGGCCGTACTGGGGCCAACGTCCTGACTTTC
CASRFGRTGANVLTF
>.|TRBJ2-1|.|TRBV23-1
TGCGCCAGCAGTCAGGACCAACACCGGGACATCAATGAGCAGTTCTTC
CASSQDQHRDINEQFF
>TRBD2|TRBJ2-5|few|TRBV7-3
TGTGCCAGCAGCTTCGGACTAGCGGGAACCGATGAGCAGTACTTC
CASSFGLAGTDEQYF
>TRBD1|TRBJ1-2|.|TRBV7-2
TGTGCCAGCAGCTTAAGGGACAGGGGGCCGGGGGGCTACACCTTC
CASSLRDRGPGGYTF
>.|TRBJ2-4|.|TRBV14
TGTGCCAGCAGCCTCCAGCCCGGGAAAGGCAAAAACATTCAGTACTTC
CASSLQPGKGKNIQYF
>TRBD2|TRBJ2-5|.|TRBV4-3
TGCGCCAGCAGCCAAGAACTAGCGGGAGATAGAGGAGAGACCCAGTACTTC
CASSQELAGDRGETQYF
>.|TRBJ1-4|.|TRBV29-1
TGCAGCGTGGGGCCAGGCAGTTCTAATGAAAAACTGTTTTTT
CSVGPGSSNEKLFF
>.|TRBJ2-1|few|TRBV4-1
TGCGCCAGCAGCCACCAAGGAGCCACACTCGATTCCTACAATGAGCAGTTCTTC
CASSHQGATLDSYNEQFF
>TRBD1|TRBJ2-4|.|TRBV2
TGTGCCAGCAGGGCTGGACAGGGATCCTCCAAAAACATTCAGTACTTC
CASRAGQGSSKNIQYF
>.|TRBJ2-3|.|TRBV29-1
TGCAGCGTTGTACAGGGCGGGACAGATACGCAGTATTTT
CSVVQGGTDTQYF